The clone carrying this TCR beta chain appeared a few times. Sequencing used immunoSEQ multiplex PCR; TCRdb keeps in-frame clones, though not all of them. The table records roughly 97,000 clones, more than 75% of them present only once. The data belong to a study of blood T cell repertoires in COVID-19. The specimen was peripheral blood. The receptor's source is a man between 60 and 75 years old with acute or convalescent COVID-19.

CDR3 in DNA: TGTGCCAGCAGCGTAGGGTGGACTCACTACGAGCAGTACTTC. It codes for CASSVGWTHYEQYF. The V call is TRBV9, the J call TRBJ2-7; tentative D call: TRBD2 (5 bases). With 0 bases removed from V and 3 bases from J, the gap between germline ends came to 10 bases. CDR1 and CDR2 from the germline V gene are SGDLS and YYNGEE. The CDR3 is 14 amino acids.